This T cell receptor beta chain came from a study of blood T cell repertoires in COVID-19 (dated by TCRdb to the early 2020s). For context, the study as a whole: The collaborator samples originated in the United States, Italy and Spain and spanned the acute and convalescent phases of COVID-19. Nearly every sample came with metadata listing a de-identified subject ID, COVID-19 status, age in years and sex. HLA class I and class II types, where available, came from metadata supplied by the sample provider rather than from assay-based typing. The repertoires were released in a freely available public database meant as a resource for research on the immune response to SARS-CoV-2. The prospective study material was composed of cDNA or gDNA derived from T cells, B-cell-depleted T cells, or PBMCs. Samples were obtained from the ongoing ImmuneRACE study (first 160 participants) and from over a thousand subjects provided by 6 global collaborators. Deeply sampled blood TCRbeta repertoires from subjects exposed to, actively infected with, or recovered from COVID-19 were included in the dataset. Overall results and qualifications from the work: The amount of clinical and demographic metadata varied by source and participant and was provided uncurated.

Inclusive of the bounding cysteine and phenylalanine, the CDR3 is 12 residues long. The DNA shown is the 36-base CDR3, in frame from base 1. Trimming takes 1 base from V and 8 bases from J, and the germline ends sit 9 bases apart. Via the germline V gene (reference sequence), CDR1 is LGHDT and CDR2 YNNKEL. The immunoSEQ Assay, a bias-controlled multiplex PCR, was used to amplify TCRbeta CDR3 regions from genomic DNA. The study's own analysis went as follows. Nucleated cell counts per sample were estimated from amplification of reference gene primers within the assay. Sequence reads were collapsed and filtered to measure the absolute abundance of every unique TCRbeta CDR3 rearrangement. For each sample, productive Simpson clonality was calculated as the square root of Simpson's diversity index over productive rearrangements. TCRdb stores this immuneACCESS table with in-frame sequences only. Part of the clones is absent; in the studies checked, under half of the shortfall reflects unresolved V genes, and no reason is known for the rest. That table is the source of V, J and clone size, and D and trimming were worked out from the DNA. Recorded for this sample are around 700,000 clones; around 90% of them occurred a single time. The ten largest clones capture about 0.24% of the sample.

Of note for this clone: Its recognized antigen is unknown. Nothing much larger sits one base from this clone, and base qualities are not available.

Collaborating institutions collected whole blood in K2EDTA tubes following their own protocols. For TCRbeta analysis, collaborators shipped samples in one of three forms: frozen whole blood, isolated PBMCs, or DNA extracted from either of those sample types. The sequence derives from a woman between 18 and 29 years old with acute or convalescent COVID-19. The specimen was peripheral blood. The V and J genes are TRBV3-1 (or the pseudogene TRBV3-2) and TRBJ2-7; possibly the D gene is TRBD1, per 5 matching bases. The CDR3 is CASSQARQKQYF. In nucleotide form, the sequence is TGTGCCAGCAGCCAAGCGAGACAGAAGCAGTACTTC.